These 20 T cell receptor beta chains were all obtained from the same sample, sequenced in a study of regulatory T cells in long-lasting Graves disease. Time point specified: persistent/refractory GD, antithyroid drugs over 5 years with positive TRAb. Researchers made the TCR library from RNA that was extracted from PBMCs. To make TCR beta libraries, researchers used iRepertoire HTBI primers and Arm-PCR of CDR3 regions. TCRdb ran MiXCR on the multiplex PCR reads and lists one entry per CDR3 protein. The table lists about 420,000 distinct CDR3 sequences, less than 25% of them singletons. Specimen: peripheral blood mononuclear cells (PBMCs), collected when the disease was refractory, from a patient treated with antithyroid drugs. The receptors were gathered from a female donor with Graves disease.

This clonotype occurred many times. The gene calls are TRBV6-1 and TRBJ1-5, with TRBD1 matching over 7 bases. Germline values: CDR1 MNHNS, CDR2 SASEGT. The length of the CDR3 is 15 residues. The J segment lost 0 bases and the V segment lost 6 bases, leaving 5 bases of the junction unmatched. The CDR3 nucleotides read TGTGCCAGCAGCTATCAGGGGGATAGCAATCAGCCCCAGCATTTT. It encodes CASSYQGDSNQPQHF.

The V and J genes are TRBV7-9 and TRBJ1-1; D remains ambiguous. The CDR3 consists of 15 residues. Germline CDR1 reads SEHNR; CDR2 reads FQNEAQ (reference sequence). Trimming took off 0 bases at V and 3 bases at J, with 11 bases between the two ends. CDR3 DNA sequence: TGTGCCAGCAGCTTAGCCGGAAGGGTGCACACTGAAGCTTTCTTT. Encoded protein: CASSLAGRVHTEAFF.

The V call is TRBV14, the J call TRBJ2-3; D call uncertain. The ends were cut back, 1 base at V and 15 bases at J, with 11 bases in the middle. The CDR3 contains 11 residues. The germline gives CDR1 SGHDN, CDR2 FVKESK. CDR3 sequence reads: CASSQGLAYYF. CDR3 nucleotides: TGTGCCAGCAGCCAAGGATTAGCTTACTATTTT.

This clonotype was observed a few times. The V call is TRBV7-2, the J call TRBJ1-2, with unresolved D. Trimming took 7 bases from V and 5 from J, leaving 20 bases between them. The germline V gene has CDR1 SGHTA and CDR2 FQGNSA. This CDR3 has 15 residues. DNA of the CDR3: TGTGCCAGCACCACCCGGGCGGCCGGATCTTATGGCTACACCTTC. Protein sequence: CASTTRAAGSYGYTF.

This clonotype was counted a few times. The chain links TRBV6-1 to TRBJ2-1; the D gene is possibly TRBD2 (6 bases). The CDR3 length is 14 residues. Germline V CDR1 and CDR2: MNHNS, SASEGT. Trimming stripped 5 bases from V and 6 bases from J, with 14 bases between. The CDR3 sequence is CASSIGGNRNEQFF. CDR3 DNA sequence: TGTGCCAGCAGTATTGGAGGGAATCGCAATGAGCAGTTCTTC.

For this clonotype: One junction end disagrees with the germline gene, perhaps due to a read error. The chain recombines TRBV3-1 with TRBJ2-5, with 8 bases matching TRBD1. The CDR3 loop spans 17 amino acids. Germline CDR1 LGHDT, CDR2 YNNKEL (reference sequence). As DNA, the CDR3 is TGTACCAGCAGCCTAGGACAGGGTACGCGGAACCGGGAGACCCAGTACTTC. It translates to CTSSLGQGTRNRETQYF.

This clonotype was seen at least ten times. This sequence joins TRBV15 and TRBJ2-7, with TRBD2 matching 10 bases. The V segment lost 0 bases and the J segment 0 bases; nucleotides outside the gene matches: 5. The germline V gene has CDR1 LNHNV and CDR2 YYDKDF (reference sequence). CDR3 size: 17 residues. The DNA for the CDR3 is TGTGCCACCAGCAGAGATTGGCCTAGCGGGAGCTCCTACGAGCAGTACTTC. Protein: CATSRDWPSGSSYEQYF.

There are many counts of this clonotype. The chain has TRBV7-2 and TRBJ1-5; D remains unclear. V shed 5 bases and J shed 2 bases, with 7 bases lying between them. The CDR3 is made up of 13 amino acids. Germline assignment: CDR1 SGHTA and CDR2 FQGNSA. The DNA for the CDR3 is TGTGCCAGCAGCCAACTAGGCAATCAGCCCCAGCATTTT. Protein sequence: CASSQLGNQPQHF.

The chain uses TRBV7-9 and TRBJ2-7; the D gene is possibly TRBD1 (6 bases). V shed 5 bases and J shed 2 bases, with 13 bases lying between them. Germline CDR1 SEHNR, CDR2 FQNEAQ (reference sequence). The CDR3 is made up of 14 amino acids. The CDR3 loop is CASSPRQVAYEQYF. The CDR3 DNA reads TGTGCCAGCAGCCCCCGACAGGTGGCCTACGAGCAGTACTTC.

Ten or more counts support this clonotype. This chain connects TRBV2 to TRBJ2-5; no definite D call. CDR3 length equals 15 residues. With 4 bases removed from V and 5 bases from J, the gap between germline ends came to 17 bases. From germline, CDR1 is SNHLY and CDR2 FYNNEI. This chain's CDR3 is CASSVELQHRETQYF. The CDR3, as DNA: TGTGCCAGCAGTGTGGAACTTCAACATAGGGAGACCCAGTACTTC.

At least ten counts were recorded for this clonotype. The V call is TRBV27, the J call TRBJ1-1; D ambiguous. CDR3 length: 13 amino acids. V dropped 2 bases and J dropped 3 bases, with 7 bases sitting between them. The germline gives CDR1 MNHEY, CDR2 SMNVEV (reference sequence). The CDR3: CASSLVRYTEAFF. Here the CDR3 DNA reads TGTGCCAGCAGTTTAGTCAGGTACACTGAAGCTTTCTTT.

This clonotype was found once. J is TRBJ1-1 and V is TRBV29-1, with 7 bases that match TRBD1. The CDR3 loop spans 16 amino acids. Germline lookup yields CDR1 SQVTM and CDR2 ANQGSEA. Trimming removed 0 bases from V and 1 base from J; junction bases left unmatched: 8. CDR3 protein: CSVEDQVRTGNTEAFF. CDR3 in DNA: TGCAGCGTTGAAGATCAAGTGAGGACAGGGAACACTGAAGCTTTCTTT.

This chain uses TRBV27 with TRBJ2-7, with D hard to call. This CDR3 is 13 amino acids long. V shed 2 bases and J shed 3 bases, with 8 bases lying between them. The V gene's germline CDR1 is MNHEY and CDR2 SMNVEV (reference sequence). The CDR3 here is CASSLTQFYEQYF. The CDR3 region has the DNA TGTGCCAGCAGTTTAACACAATTCTACGAGCAGTACTTC.

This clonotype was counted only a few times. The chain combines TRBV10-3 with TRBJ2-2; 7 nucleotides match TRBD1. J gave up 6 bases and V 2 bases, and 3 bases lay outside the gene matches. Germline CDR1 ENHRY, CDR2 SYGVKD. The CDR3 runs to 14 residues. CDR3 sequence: CAISEKQGSGELFF. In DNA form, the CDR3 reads TGTGCCATCAGTGAGAAACAGGGGTCCGGGGAGCTGTTTTTT.

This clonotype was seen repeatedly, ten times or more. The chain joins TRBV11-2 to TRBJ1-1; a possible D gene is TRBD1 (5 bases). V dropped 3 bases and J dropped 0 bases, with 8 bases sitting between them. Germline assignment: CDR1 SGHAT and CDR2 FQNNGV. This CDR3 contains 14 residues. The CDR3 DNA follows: TGTGCCAGCAGCTTTCCAGGGATGAACACTGAAGCTTTCTTT. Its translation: CASSFPGMNTEAFF.

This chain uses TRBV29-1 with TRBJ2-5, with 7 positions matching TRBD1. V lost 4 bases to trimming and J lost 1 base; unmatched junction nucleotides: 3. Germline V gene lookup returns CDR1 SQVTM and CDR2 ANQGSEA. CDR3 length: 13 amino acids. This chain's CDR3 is CSVARDSQETQYF. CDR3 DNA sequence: TGCAGCGTTGCTCGGGACAGCCAAGAGACCCAGTACTTC.

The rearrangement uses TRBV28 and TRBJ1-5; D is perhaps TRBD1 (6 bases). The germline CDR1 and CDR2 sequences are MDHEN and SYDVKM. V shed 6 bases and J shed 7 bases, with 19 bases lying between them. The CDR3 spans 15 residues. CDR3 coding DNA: TGTGCCAGCAGCTTCACTATGGGGGGGCGGCAGCCCCAGCATTTT. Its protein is CASSFTMGGRQPQHF. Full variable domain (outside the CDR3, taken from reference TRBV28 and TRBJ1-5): DVKVTQSSRYLVKRTGEKVFLECVQDMDHENMFWYRQDPGLGLRLIYFSYDVKMKEKGDIPEGYSVSREKKERFSLILESASTNQTSMYLCASSFTMGGRQPQHFGDGTRLSIL.

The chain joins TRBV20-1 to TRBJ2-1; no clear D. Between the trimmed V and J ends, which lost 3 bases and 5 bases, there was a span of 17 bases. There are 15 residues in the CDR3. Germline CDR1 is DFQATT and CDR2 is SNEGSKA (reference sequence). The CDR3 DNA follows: TGCAGTGCTAGCCCCCCAAGCAGGAGTAACAATGAGCAGTTCTTC. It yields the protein CSASPPSRSNNEQFF.

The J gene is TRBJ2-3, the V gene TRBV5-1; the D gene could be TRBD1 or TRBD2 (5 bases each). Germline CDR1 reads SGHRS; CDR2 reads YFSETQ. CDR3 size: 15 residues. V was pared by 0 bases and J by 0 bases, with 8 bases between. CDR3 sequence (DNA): TGCGCCAGCAGCTTGGCGGGACGCAGCACAGATACGCAGTATTTT. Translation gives CASSLAGRSTDTQYF. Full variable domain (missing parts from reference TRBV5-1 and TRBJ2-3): KAGVTQTPRYLIKTRGQQVTLSCSPISGHRSVSWYQQTPGQGLQFLFEYFSETQRNKGNFPGRFSGRQFSNSRSEMNVSTLELGDSALYLCASSLAGRSTDTQYFGPGTRLTVL.

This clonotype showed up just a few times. The CDR3 DNA sequence: TGTGCCAGCAGTGAACGGGGGGCTGGACAGGGGGCGCTGAGGGAGCAGTACTTC. Protein: CASSERGAGQGALREQYF. The V call is TRBV6-1, the J call TRBJ2-7; TRBD1 matches 11 bases. V shed 2 bases and J 7 bases; nucleotides not matched to a gene: 16. Germline V gene sequence: CDR1 MNHNS, CDR2 SASEGT. CDR3 size: 18 residues.